The present TCR beta chain was sequenced within a study of T cell responses to AZD1222 COVID-19 vaccine. Study results and limitations: Among AZD1222 vaccinees, only six or seven were seropositive at baseline. White British donors predominated, females outnumbered males, and clonal diversity was possibly underestimated. Spike-specific TCR breadth rose after two AZD1222 doses, and depth rose as well.

V was pared by 3 bases and J by 1 base, with 18 bases between. The CDR3 totals 18 residues. Germline CDR1 MDHEN, CDR2 SYDVKM. As concerns this clone: Antigen unknown.

This table comes from immunoSEQ multiplex PCR, and its TCRdb copy is limited to in-frame clones, with some not included. The sample lists 100,000 to 120,000 clones, about 90% occurring once. The sample was peripheral blood, taken 28 days after the second AZD1222 dose. This sequence originates from an adult who received the AZD1222 COVID-19 vaccine. V and J are TRBV28 and TRBJ1-4, with no clear D. Here the CDR3 reads CASSFRRRGGVTNEKLFF. CDR3 bases: TGTGCCAGCAGTTTCAGGAGACGGGGTGGAGTAACTAATGAAAAACTGTTTTTT. The entire variable domain, with the rest obtained from reference TRBV28 and TRBJ1-4, is as follows: DVKVTQSSRYLVKRTGEKVFLECVQDMDHENMFWYRQDPGLGLRLIYFSYDVKMKEKGDIPEGYSVSREKKERFSLILESASTNQTSMYLCASSFRRRGGVTNEKLFFGSGTQLSVL.